This T cell receptor beta chain is drawn from a study of T-cell memory formation after mild COVID-19. Overall study context: Largely, TCR clusters stayed within a single donor. The study, taken as a whole, reports: Cross-reactive memory seemingly joined, as some responding clones were found in pre-infection memory. The authors did not confirm SARS-CoV-2 specificity of second-wave clones peaking day 37. Chiefly within CM and EM were the contracting CD4+ clones; CD8+ ones were within EMRA.

The germline V gene encodes CDR1 LNHNV and CDR2 YYDKDF (reference sequence). The CDR3 contains 15 residues. With 1 base clipped from V and 10 bases from J, the junction kept 8 bases outside the gene matches. MiXCR was run by TCRdb on the 5' RACE reads, yielding one entry per CDR3 protein. The table shows around 300,000 distinct CDR3 sequences, with approximately 19% occurring only once. As regards this clonotype: As yet, its antigen is unknown.

What was sequenced was PBMCs or a T cell subset sorted from them (not recorded which). This clonotype was obtained from a man between 18 and 35 years old who had mild COVID-19 (a few samples of this study predate the infection). Cell type and time point are not known. This rearrangement joins TRBV15 to TRBJ2-1; 9 nucleotides line up with TRBD2. CDR3: CATSRVEAGGREQFF. CDR3 DNA: TGTGCCACCAGCAGAGTGGAAGCGGGGGGACGGGAGCAGTTCTTC.